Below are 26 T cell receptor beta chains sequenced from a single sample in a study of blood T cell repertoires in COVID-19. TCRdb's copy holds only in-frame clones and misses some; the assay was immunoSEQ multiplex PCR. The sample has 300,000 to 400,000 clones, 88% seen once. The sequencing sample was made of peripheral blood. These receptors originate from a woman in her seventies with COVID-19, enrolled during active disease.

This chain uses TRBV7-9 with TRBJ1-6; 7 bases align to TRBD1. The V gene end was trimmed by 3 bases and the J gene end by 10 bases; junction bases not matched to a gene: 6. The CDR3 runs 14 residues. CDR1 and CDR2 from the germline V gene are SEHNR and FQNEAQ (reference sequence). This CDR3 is CASSFWTGESPLHF. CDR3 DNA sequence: TGTGCCAGCAGCTTTTGGACAGGAGAATCACCCCTCCACTTT.

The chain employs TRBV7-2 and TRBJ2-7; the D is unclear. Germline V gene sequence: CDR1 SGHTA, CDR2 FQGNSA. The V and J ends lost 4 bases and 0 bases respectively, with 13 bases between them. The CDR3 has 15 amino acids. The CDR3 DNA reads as TGTGCCAGCAGCTCGCAGCCAGCGAGCTCCTACGAGCAGTACTTC. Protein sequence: CASSSQPASSYEQYF.

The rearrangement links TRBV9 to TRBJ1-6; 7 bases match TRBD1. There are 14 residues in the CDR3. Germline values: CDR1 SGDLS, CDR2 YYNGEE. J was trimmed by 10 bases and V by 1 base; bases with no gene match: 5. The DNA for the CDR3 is TGTGCCAGCAGCGTATGGGACAGCGGGTCACCCCTCCACTTT. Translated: CASSVWDSGSPLHF. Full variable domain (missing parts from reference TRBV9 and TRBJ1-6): DSGVTQTPKHLITATGQRVTLRCSPRSGDLSVYWYQQSLDQGLQFLIQYYNGEERAKGNILERFSAQQFPDLHSELNLSSLELGDSALYFCASSVWDSGSPLHFGNGTRLTVT.

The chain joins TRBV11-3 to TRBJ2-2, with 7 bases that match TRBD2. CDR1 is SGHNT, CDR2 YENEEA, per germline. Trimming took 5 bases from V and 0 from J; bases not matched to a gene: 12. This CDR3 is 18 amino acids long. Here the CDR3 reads CASSPWASGEPNTGELFF. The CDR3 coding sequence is TGTGCCAGCAGCCCCTGGGCCAGCGGGGAACCGAACACCGGGGAGCTGTTTTTT. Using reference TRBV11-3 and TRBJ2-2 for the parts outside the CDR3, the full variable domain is EAGVVQSPRYKIIEKKQPVAFWCNPISGHNTLYWYLQNLGQGPELLIRYENEEAVDDSQLPKDRFSAERLKGVDSTLKIQPAELGDSAVYLCASSPWASGEPNTGELFFGEGSRLTVL.

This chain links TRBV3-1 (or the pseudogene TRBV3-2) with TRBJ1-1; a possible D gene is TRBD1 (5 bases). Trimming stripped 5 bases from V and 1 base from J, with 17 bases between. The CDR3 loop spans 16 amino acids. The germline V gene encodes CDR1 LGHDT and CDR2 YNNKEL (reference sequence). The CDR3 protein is CASSYAKGRGNTEAFF. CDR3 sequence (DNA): TGTGCCAGCAGCTACGCCAAGGGAAGGGGGAACACTGAAGCTTTCTTT.

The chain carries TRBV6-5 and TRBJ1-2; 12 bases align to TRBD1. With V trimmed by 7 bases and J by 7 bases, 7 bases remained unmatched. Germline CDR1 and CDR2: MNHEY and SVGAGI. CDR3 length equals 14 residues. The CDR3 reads CASTGTGGRFGYTF. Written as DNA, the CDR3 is TGTGCCAGCACCGGGACAGGGGGCAGGTTTGGCTACACCTTC.

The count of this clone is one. The CDR3 here is CASSLVATANRQPQHF. The CDR3 nucleotides read TGTGCCAGCAGCTTAGTGGCGACAGCAAACCGGCAGCCCCAGCATTTT. The gene calls are TRBV7-9 and TRBJ1-5; weak D call: TRBD1 (5 bases). From germline, CDR1 is SEHNR and CDR2 FQNEAQ (reference sequence). V was cut by 1 base and J by 7 bases, with 17 bases left in between. The CDR3 runs 16 residues.

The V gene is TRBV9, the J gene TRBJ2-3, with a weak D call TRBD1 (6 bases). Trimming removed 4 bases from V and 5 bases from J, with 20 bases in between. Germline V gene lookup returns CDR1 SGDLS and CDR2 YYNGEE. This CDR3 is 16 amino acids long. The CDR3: CASSSGQRGKGDTQYF. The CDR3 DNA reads TGTGCCAGCAGCTCGGGCCAAAGGGGGAAAGGAGATACGCAGTATTTT.

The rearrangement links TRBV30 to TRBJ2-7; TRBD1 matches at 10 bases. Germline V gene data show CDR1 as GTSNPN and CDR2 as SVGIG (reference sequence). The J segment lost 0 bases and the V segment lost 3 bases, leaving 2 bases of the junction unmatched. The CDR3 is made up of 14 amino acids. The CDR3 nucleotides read TGTGCCTGGAGGGGACAGGGGCGCTCCTACGAGCAGTACTTC. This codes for CAWRGQGRSYEQYF.

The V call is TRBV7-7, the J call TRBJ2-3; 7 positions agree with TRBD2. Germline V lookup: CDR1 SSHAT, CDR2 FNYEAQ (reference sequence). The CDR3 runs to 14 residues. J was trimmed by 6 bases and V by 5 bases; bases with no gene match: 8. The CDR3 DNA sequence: TGTGCCAGCAGCCCGACGGGGGGATCGGATACGCAGTATTTT. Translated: CASSPTGGSDTQYF.

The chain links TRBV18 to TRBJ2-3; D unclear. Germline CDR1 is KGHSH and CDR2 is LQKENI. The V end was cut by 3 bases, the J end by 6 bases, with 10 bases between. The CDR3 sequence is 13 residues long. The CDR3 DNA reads TGTGCCAGCTCACCTCAGGTACGGGATACGCAGTATTTT. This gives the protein CASSPQVRDTQYF.

CDR3: CASSPTTGPEAFF. As DNA, the CDR3 is TGTGCCAGCAGTCCTACAACAGGGCCTGAAGCTTTCTTT. J is TRBJ1-1 and V is TRBV12-3 or TRBV12-4; D is possibly TRBD1 (6 bases). The V and J ends lost 5 bases and 6 bases respectively, with 13 bases between them. The length of the CDR3 is 13 residues.

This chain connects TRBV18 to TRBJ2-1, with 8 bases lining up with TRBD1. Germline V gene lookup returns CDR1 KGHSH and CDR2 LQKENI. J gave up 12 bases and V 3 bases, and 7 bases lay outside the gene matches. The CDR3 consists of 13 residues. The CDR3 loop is CASSPPDRAGQFF. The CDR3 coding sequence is TGTGCCAGCTCACCCCCGGACAGGGCTGGGCAGTTCTTC. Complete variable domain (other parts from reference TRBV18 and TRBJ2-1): NAGVMQNPRHLVRRRGQEARLRCSPMKGHSHVYWYRQLPEEGLKFMVYLQKENIIDESGMPKERFSAEFPKEGPSILRIQQVVRGDSAAYFCASSPPDRAGQFFGPGTRLTVL.

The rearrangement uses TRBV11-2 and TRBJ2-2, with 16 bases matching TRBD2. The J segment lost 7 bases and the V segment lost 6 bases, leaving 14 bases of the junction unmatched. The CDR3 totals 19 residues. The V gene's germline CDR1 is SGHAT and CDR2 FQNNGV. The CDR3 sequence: CASSQAPGLAGGPGGELFF. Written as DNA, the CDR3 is TGTGCCAGCAGTCAAGCCCCGGGACTAGCGGGGGGGCCTGGCGGGGAGCTGTTTTTT.

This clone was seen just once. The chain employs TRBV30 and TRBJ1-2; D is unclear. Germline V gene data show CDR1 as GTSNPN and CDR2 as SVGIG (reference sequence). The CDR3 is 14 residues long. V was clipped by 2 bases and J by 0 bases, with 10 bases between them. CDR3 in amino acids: CAWSYRIPNYGYTF. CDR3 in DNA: TGTGCCTGGAGTTACAGAATCCCTAACTATGGCTACACCTTC.

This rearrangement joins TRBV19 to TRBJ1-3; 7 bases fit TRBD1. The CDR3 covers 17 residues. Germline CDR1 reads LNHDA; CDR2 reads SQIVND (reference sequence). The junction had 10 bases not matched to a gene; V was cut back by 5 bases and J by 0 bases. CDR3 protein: CASSVLWGQNSGNTIYF. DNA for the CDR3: TGTGCCAGTAGTGTCCTATGGGGACAGAACTCTGGAAACACCATATATTTT.

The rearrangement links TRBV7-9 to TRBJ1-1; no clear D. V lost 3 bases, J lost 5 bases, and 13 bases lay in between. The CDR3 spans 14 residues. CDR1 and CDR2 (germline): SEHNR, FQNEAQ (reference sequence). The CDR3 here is CASSFDLGRTEAFF. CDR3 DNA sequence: TGTGCCAGCAGCTTCGATCTGGGGAGGACTGAAGCTTTCTTT.

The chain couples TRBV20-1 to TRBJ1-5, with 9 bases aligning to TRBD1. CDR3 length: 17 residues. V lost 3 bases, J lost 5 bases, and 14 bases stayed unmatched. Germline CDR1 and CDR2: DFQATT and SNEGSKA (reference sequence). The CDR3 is CSASPPVGTGRDQPQHF. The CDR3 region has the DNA TGCAGTGCTAGTCCCCCCGTAGGGACAGGGAGGGATCAGCCCCAGCATTTT.

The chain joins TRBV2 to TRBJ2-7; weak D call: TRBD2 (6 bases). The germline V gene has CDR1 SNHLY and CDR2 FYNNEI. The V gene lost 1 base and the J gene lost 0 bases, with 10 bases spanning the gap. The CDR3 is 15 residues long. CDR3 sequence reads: CASSEGAGLSYEQYF. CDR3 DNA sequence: TGTGCCAGCAGTGAAGGAGCGGGTCTCTCCTACGAGCAGTACTTC.

CDR3 region: CASTVFGGDGEKLFF. The CDR3 DNA sequence: TGTGCCAGTACTGTATTTGGAGGGGATGGTGAAAAACTGTTTTTT. The chain has TRBV19 and TRBJ1-4; possible D gene TRBD1, 5 bases. With 7 bases removed from V and 7 bases from J, the gap between germline ends came to 19 bases. This CDR3 region has 15 residues. In germline, CDR1 is LNHDA, CDR2 SQIVND (reference sequence). The full variable domain, in which reference TRBV19 and TRBJ1-4 provide the parts outside the CDR3, is DGGITQSPKYLFRKEGQNVTLSCEQNLNHDAMYWYRQDPGQGLRLIYYSQIVNDFQKGDIAEGYSVSREKKESFPLTVTSAQKNPTAFYLCASTVFGGDGEKLFFGSGTQLSVL.

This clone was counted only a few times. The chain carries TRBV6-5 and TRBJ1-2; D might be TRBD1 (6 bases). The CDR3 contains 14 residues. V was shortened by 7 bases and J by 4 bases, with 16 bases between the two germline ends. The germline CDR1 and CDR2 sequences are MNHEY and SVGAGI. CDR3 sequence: CASIGGRGGYGYTF. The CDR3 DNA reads TGTGCCAGCATCGGAGGCAGGGGCGGCTATGGCTACACCTTC.

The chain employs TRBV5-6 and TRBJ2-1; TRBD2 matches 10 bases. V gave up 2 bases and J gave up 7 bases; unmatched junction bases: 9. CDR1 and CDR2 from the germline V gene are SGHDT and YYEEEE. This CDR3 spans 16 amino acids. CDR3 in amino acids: CASSFGSGGARNEQFF. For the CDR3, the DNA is TGTGCCAGCAGCTTCGGAAGCGGGGGGGCCAGGAATGAGCAGTTCTTC.

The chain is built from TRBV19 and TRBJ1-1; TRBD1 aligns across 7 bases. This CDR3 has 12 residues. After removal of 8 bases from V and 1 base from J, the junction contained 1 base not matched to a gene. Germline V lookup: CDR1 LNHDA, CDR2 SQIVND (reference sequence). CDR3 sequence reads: CASRDRNTEAFF. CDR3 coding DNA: TGTGCCAGTCGGGACAGGAACACTGAAGCTTTCTTT.

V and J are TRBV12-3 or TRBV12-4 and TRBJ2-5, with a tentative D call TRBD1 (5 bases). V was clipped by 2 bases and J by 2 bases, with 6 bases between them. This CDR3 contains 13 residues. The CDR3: CASSLQGQETQYF. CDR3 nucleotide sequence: TGTGCCAGCAGTTTACAGGGTCAAGAGACCCAGTACTTC.

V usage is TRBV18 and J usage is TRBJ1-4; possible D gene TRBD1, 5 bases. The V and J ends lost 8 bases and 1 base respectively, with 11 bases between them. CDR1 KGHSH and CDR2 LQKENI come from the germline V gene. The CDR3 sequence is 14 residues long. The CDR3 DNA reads TGTGCCAGCAAATCGGGGGGAACTAATGAAAAACTGTTTTTT. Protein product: CASKSGGTNEKLFF.

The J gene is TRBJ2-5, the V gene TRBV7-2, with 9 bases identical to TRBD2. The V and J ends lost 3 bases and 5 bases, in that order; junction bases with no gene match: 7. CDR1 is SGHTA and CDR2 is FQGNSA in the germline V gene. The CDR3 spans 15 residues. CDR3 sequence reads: CASSFGGGAGETQYF. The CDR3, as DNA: TGTGCCAGCAGCTTCGGCGGGGGGGCCGGGGAGACCCAGTACTTC.